This T cell receptor (beta chain) was found in a study of T cells in localized non-small cell lung cancer (dated by TCRdb to 2018 to 2020). At the level of the whole study: The study examined T cell repertoires in approximately 240 patients with early-stage NSCLC and compared tumors with uninvolved tumor-adjacent lungs. A mean age of around 66 years was recorded for the NSCLC patients, of whom 129 were male and 95 to 110 were female. The cohort was made up of around 220 treatment-naive NSCLC patients whose localized lung tumors had been resected. The investigation overall reported the following: Longer overall survival was associated with higher blood T cell density, whereas shorter survival was associated with higher adjacent-lung clonality. Uninvolved tumor-adjacent lung showed the highest T cell clonality, higher than tumor, which suggests more focused antigenic responses in the uninvolved tumor-adjacent lung. Because the study design was exploratory, TCR variables were selected using unadjusted p-values without false-discovery rate correction. A median of 57 of the top 100 tumor clones turned up in the paired uninvolved adjacent lung, and under 30 of those clones also ranked among the top 100 of that same adjacent lung. Because multi-region tumor sequencing was not done, intratumor heterogeneity could not be ruled out.

Including cysteine and phenylalanine, the CDR3 has 14 amino acids. Only the CDR3 part of the read is kept: 42 bases, read in frame from the first base. Cut back by 4 bases and 0 bases, the V and J ends lie 9 bases apart. Sequences SGHRS (CDR1) and YFSETQ (CDR2) are obtained from the germline V gene. At diagnosis, peripheral blood, uninvolved tumor-adjacent lung and tumor were collected and stored as a combination of fresh-frozen and FFPE material. For TCR repertoire profiling, blood samples were analyzed as peripheral blood mononuclear cells. The immunoSEQ Assay was used to sequence TCR beta CDR3 regions from DNA. The paper's data handling went like this. To compute T cell density, TCR beta template counts were normalized to usable DNA, which was estimated by amplifying housekeeping genes. The preseqR package was used to estimate richness by extrapolating to 400,000 templates for PBMC samples and to 120,000 templates for tissue samples. Clonality was taken to be one minus Pielou's evenness. Differential abundance testing on productive amino-acid clonotypes, with a minimum total count of 5 and an alpha of 0.1, was used to identify tissue-enriched TCRs. The Jaccard Index and the Morisita Overlap Index were used to measure repertoire overlap between compartments. GLIPH clustered TCR beta CDR3s with public tetramer-defined viral CDR3s; viral motifs required at least three viral sequences plus V-gene enrichment. TCRdb took over this immuneACCESS table, retaining in-frame rearrangements with V and J assigned. Such tables are incomplete; in checked studies, under half of the missing clones stem from an unresolved V gene, and the remainder is unexplained. V, J and clone size reflect that table, while D and trimming were determined from the DNA. The sample table shows about 28,000 clones, and 92% are seen once. The top ten constitute around 4% of the sample.

As to this clone: Its antigen is still unknown. Base qualities were left out, and no much larger clone turns up one base away.

Recombination joined TRBV5-1 with TRBJ2-3; the D gene is possibly TRBD1, with 6 bases matching. This sample comprised peripheral blood mononuclear cells, obtained before any cancer treatment. The TCR was taken from a woman between 40 and 69 years old with stage III lung adenocarcinoma. The DNA sequence reads TGCGCCAGCAGCACCAGGGGCAGCACAGATACGCAGTATTTT. This sequence encodes CASSTRGSTDTQYF.